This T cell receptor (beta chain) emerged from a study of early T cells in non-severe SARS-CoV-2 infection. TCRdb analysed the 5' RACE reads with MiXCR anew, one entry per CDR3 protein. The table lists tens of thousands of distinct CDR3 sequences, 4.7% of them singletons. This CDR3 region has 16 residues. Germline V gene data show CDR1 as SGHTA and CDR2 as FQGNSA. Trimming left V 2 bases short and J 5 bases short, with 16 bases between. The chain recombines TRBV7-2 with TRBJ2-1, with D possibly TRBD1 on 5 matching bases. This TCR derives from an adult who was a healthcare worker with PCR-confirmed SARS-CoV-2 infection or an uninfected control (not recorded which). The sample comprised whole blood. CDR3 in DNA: TGTGCCAGCAGCTTATTCGCGACAGAGGTGAACAATGAGCAGTTCTTC. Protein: CASSLFATEVNNEQFF. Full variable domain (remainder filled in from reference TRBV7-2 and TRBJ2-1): GAGVSQSPSNKVTEKGKDVELRCDPISGHTALYWYRQSLGQGLEFLIYFQGNSAPDKSGLPSDRFSAERTGGSVSTLTIQRTQQEDSAVYLCASSLFATEVNNEQFFGPGTRLTVL.